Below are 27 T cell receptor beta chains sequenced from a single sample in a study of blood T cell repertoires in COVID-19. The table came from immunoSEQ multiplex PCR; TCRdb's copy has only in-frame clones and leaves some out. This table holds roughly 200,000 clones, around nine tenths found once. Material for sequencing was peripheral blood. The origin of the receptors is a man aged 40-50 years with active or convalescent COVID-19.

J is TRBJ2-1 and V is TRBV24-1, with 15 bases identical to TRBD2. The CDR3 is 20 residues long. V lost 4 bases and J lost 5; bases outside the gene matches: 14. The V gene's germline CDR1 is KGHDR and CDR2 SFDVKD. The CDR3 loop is CATSDSGTSGGRSFDNEQFF. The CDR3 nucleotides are TGTGCCACCAGTGACTCCGGGACTAGCGGGGGGCGATCCTTTGACAATGAGCAGTTCTTC.

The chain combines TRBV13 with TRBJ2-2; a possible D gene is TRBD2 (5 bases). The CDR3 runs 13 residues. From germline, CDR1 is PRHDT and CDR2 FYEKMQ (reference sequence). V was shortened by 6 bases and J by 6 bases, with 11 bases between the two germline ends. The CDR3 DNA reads TGTGCCAGCAGGAAACTGAGGGCCGGGGAGCTGTTTTTT. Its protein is CASRKLRAGELFF.

The CDR3 nucleotides are TGCAGCGTTAGACAGAGTAATTCACCCCTCCACTTT. This encodes CSVRQSNSPLHF. The chain joins TRBV29-1 to TRBJ1-6; D might be TRBD1 (5 bases). The CDR3 length is 12 residues. Looked up from germline, CDR1 is SQVTM and CDR2 is ANQGSEA. The V and J ends lost 5 bases and 6 bases respectively, with 8 bases between them.

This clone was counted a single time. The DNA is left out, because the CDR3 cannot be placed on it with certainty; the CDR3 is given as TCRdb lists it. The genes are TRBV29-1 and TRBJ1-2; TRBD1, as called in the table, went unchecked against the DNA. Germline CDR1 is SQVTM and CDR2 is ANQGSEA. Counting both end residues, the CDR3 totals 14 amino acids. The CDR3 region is CSVGTGTGGTASTF.

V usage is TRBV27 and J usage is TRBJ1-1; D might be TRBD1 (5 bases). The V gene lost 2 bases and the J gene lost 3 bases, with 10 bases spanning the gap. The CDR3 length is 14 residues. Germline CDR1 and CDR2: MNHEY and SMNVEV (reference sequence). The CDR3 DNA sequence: TGTGCCAGCAGTTTAAATACAGGATACACTGAAGCTTTCTTT. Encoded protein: CASSLNTGYTEAFF.

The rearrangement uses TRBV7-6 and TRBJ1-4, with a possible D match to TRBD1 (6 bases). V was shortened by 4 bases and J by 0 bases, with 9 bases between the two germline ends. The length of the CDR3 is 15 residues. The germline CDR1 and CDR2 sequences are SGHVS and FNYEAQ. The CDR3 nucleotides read TGTGCCAGCAGCTGGGACAAAACAACTAATGAAAAACTGTTTTTT. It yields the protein CASSWDKTTNEKLFF.

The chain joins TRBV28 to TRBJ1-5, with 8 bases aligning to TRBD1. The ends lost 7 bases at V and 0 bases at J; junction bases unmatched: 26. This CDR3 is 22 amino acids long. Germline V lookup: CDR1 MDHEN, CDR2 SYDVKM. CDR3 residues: CASTGSQLIWDRRTYSNQPQHF. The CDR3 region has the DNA TGTGCCAGCACCGGTTCCCAGTTGATCTGGGACAGGAGAACATATAGCAATCAGCCCCAGCATTTT.

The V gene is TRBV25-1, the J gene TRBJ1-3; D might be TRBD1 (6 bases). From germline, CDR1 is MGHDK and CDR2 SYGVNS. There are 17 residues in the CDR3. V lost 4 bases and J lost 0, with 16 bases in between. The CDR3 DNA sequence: TGTGCCAGCAGTGCTGACAGGCAAGACCTCTCTGGAAACACCATATATTTT. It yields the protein CASSADRQDLSGNTIYF.

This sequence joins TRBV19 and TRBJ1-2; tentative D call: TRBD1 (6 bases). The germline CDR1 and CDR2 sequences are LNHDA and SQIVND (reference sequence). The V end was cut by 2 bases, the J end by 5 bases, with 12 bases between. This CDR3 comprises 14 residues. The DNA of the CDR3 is TGTGCCAGTAGTATAACGGACAGCCGGTATGGCTACACCTTC. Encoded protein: CASSITDSRYGYTF. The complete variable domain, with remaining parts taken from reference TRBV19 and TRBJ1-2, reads DGGITQSPKYLFRKEGQNVTLSCEQNLNHDAMYWYRQDPGQGLRLIYYSQIVNDFQKGDIAEGYSVSREKKESFPLTVTSAQKNPTAFYLCASSITDSRYGYTFGSGTRLTVV.

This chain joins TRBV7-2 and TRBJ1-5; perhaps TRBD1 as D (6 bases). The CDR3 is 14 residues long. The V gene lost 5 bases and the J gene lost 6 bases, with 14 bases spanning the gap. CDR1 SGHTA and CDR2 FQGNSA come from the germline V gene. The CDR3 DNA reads TGTGCCAGCAGCCTCGACAGGTGGATTCAGCCCCAGCATTTT. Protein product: CASSLDRWIQPQHF.

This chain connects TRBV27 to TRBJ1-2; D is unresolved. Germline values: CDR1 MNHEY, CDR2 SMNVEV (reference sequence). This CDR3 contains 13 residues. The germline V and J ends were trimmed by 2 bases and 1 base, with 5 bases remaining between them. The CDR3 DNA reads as TGTGCCAGCAGTTTAGCCAGTAACTATGGCTACACCTTC. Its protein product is CASSLASNYGYTF.

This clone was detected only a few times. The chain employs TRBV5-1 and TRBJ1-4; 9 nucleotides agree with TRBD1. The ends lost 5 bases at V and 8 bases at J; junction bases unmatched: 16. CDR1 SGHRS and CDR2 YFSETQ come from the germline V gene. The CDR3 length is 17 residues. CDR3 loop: CASSPTGTGSLEEKLFF. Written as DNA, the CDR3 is TGCGCCAGCAGTCCTACCGGGACAGGGTCTTTAGAAGAAAAACTGTTTTTT. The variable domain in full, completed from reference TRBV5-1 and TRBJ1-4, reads KAGVTQTPRYLIKTRGQQVTLSCSPISGHRSVSWYQQTPGQGLQFLFEYFSETQRNKGNFPGRFSGRQFSNSRSEMNVSTLELGDSALYLCASSPTGTGSLEEKLFFGSGTQLSVL.

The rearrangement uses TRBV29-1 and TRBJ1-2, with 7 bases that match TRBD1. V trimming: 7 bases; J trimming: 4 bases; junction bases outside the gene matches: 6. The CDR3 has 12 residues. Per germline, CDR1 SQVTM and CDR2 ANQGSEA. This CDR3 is CSGRDRAYGYTF. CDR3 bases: TGCAGCGGCCGTGACAGGGCCTATGGCTACACCTTC. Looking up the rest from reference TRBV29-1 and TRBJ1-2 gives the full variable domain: SAVISQKPSRDICQRGTSLTIQCQVDSQVTMMFWYRQQPGQSLTLIATANQGSEATYESGFVIDKFPISRPNLTFSTLTVSNMSPEDSSIYLCSGRDRAYGYTFGSGTRLTVV.

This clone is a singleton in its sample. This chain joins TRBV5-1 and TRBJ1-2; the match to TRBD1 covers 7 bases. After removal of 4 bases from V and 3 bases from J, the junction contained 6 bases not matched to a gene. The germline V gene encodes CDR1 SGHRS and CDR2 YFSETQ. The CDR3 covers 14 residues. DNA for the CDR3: TGCGCCAGCAGCCGGGACAGCAGGGACTATGGCTACACCTTC. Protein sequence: CASSRDSRDYGYTF.

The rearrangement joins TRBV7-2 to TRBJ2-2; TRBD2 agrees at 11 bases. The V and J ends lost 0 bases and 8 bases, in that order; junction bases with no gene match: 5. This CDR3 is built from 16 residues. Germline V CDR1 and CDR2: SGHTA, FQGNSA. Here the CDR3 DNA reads TGTGCCAGCAGCTTAGCTTCGACTAGCGGGGCAGGGGAGCTGTTTTTT. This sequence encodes CASSLASTSGAGELFF. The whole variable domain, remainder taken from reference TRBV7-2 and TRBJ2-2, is GAGVSQSPSNKVTEKGKDVELRCDPISGHTALYWYRQSLGQGLEFLIYFQGNSAPDKSGLPSDRFSAERTGGSVSTLTIQRTQQEDSAVYLCASSLASTSGAGELFFGEGSRLTVL.

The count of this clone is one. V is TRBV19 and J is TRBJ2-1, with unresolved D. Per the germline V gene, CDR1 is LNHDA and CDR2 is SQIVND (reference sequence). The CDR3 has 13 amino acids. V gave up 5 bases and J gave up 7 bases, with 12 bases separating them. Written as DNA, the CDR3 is TGTGCCAGTAGTCAAGAGCCGCGAAATGAGCAGTTCTTC. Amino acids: CASSQEPRNEQFF.

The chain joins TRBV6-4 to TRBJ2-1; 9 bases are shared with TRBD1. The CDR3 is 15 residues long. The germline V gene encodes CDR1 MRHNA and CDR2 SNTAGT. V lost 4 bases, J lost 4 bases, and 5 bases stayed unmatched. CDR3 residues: CASSATGGAYNEQFF. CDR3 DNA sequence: TGTGCCAGCAGTGCAACAGGGGGCGCGTACAATGAGCAGTTCTTC.

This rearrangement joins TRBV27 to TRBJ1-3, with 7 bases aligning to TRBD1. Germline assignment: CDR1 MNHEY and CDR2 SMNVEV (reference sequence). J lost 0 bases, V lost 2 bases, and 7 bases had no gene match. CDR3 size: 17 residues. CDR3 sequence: CASSLLATGASGNTIYF. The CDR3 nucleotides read TGTGCCAGCAGTTTACTCGCTACAGGGGCCTCTGGAAACACCATATATTTT.

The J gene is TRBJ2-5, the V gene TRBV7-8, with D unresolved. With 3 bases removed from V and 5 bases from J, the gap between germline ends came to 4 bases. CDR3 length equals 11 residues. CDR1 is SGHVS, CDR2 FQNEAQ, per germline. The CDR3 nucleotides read TGTGCCAGCAGCTTTCAGGAGACCCAGTACTTC. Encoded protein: CASSFQETQYF.

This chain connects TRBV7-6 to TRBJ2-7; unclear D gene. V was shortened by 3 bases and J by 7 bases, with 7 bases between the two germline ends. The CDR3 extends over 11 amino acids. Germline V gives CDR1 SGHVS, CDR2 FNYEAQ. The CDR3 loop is CASSFLREQYF. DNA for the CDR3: TGTGCCAGCAGCTTCCTTCGGGAGCAGTACTTC. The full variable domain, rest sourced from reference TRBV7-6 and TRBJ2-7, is GAGVSQSPRYKVTKRGQDVALRCDPISGHVSLYWYRQALGQGPEFLTYFNYEAQQDKSGLPNDRFSAERPEGSISTLTIQRTEQRDSAMYRCASSFLREQYFGPGTRLTVT.

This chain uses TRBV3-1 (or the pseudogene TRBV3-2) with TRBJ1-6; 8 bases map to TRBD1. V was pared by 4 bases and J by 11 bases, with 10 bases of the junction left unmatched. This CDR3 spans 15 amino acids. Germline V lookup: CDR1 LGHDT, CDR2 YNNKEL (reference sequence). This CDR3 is CASSLTDRGKTPLHF. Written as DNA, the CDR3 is TGTGCCAGCAGCCTCACTGACAGGGGTAAAACACCCCTCCACTTT.

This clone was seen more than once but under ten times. The CDR3 protein is CATSDSAPRPGASTDTQYF. Here the CDR3 DNA reads TGTGCCACCAGTGATTCAGCCCCGAGGCCGGGAGCTAGCACAGATACGCAGTATTTT. The chain recombines TRBV24-1 with TRBJ2-3, with D possibly TRBD2 on 6 matching bases. Germline V gene data show CDR1 as KGHDR and CDR2 as SFDVKD. The CDR3 spans 19 residues. V was pared by 2 bases and J by 0 bases, with 20 bases between.

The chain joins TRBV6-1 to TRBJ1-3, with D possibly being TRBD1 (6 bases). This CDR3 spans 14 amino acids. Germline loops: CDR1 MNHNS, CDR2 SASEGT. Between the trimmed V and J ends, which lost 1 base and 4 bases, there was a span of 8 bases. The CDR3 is CASSEDGTGNTIYF. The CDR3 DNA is TGTGCCAGCAGTGAAGACGGGACAGGAAACACCATATATTTT.

The CDR3 DNA sequence: TGTGCCAGCAGCTTGGACAGGGGGAGTCAAGAGACCCAGTACTTC. As protein: CASSLDRGSQETQYF. The chain links TRBV7-9 to TRBJ2-5; 10 nucleotides match TRBD1. V shed 3 bases and J 2 bases; nucleotides not matched to a gene: 3. CDR1 is SEHNR, CDR2 FQNEAQ, per germline (reference sequence). The CDR3 totals 15 residues. Drawing the rest from reference TRBV7-9 and TRBJ2-5, the complete variable domain is DTGVSQNPRHKITKRGQNVTFRCDPISEHNRLYWYRQTLGQGPEFLTYFQNEAQLEKSRLLSDRFSAERPKGSFSTLEIQRTEQGDSAMYLCASSLDRGSQETQYFGPGTRLLVL.

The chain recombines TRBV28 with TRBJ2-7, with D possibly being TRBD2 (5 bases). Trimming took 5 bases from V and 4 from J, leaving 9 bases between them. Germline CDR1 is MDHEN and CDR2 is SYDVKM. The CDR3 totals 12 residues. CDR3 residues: CASSVGDYEQYF. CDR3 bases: TGTGCCAGCAGTGTGGGAGATTACGAGCAGTACTTC.

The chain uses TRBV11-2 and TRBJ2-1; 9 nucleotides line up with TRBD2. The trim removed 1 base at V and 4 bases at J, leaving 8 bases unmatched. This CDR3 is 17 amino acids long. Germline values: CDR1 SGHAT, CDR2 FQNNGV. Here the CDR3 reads CASSLGGSGGRYNEQFF. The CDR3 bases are TGTGCCAGCAGCTTAGGTGGTAGCGGGGGAAGGTACAATGAGCAGTTCTTC.

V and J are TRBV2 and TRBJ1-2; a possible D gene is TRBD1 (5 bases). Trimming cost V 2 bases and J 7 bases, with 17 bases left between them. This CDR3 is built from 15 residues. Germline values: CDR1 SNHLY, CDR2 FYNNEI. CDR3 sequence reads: CASSEMGGAFGGYTF. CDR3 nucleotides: TGTGCCAGCAGTGAAATGGGGGGAGCGTTTGGTGGCTACACCTTC.